This is a list of T cell receptor beta chains from one sample in a study of T cells after posttransplantation cyclophosphamide. Assay: immunoSEQ multiplex PCR; the TCRdb copy retains only in-frame clones and omits some. The profile shows tens of thousands of clones, roughly 93% of them singletons. Source material: PBMCs. Receptors were obtained from a woman between 25 and 40 years old in good health and a related stem cell transplant donor. CDR3s include the opening cysteine and the closing phenylalanine or tryptophan. The order of the fields is D gene, J gene, clone size, V gene, CDR3 protein, CDR3 DNA. A D gene is named only where the DNA matches it firmly. A row's size may be missing; if present it is once, few, many or a size class.

d_gene: TRBD2; j_gene: TRBJ2-2; abundance: NA; v_gene: TRBV7-2; CDR3aa: CASSGWTSGRTGELFF; CDR3nt: TGTGCCAGCAGCGGGTGGACTAGCGGGAGAACCGGGGAGCTGTTTTTT
d_gene: TRBD1; j_gene: TRBJ1-3; abundance: NA; v_gene: TRBV7-8; CDR3aa: CASSLGQESSGNTIYF; CDR3nt: TGTGCCAGCAGCTTGGGACAGGAAAGCTCTGGAAACACCATATATTTT
d_gene: NA; j_gene: TRBJ2-3; abundance: NA; v_gene: TRBV27; CDR3aa: CASSFVLGERTDTQYF; CDR3nt: TGTGCCAGCAGTTTCGTCCTGGGGGAGCGCACAGATACGCAGTATTTT
d_gene: NA; j_gene: TRBJ1-2; abundance: NA; v_gene: TRBV6-5; CDR3aa: CASSYSRGRSYTF; CDR3nt: TGTGCCAGCAGTTACTCGAGAGGGAGGAGCTACACCTTC
d_gene: TRBD1; j_gene: TRBJ1-1; abundance: NA; v_gene: TRBV28; CDR3aa: CAIIGTGNTEAFF; CDR3nt: TGTGCCATCATAGGGACAGGTAACACTGAAGCTTTCTTT
d_gene: TRBD1; j_gene: TRBJ1-2; abundance: once; v_gene: TRBV4-1; CDR3aa: CASSPGQIYGYTF; CDR3nt: TGCGCCAGCAGCCCGGGACAGATCTATGGCTACACCTTC
d_gene: TRBD1; j_gene: TRBJ2-7; abundance: NA; v_gene: TRBV29-1; CDR3aa: CSGTGTYEQYF; CDR3nt: TGCAGCGGGACAGGCACCTACGAGCAGTACTTC
d_gene: NA; j_gene: TRBJ2-6; abundance: NA; v_gene: TRBV19; CDR3aa: CASSPRARGYSGANVLTF; CDR3nt: TGTGCCAGTAGTCCGCGAGCCAGGGGCTACTCTGGGGCCAACGTCCTGACTTTC
d_gene: NA; j_gene: TRBJ2-7; abundance: NA; v_gene: TRBV29-1; CDR3aa: CSAGGHASYEQYF; CDR3nt: TGCAGCGCCGGGGGACACGCATCCTACGAGCAGTACTTC
d_gene: TRBD2; j_gene: TRBJ2-2; abundance: NA; v_gene: TRBV5-4; CDR3aa: CASSLRLAPNTGELFF; CDR3nt: TGTGCCAGCAGCCTCAGACTAGCACCTAACACCGGGGAGCTGTTTTTT
d_gene: TRBD1; j_gene: TRBJ2-7; abundance: NA; v_gene: TRBV19; CDR3aa: CASSLRGQDYEQYF; CDR3nt: TGTGCCAGTAGTCTAAGGGGACAGGACTACGAGCAGTACTTC
d_gene: TRBD1; j_gene: TRBJ2-3; abundance: NA; v_gene: TRBV5-4; CDR3aa: CASSLEGQGADTQYF; CDR3nt: TGTGCCAGCAGCTTGGAAGGACAGGGGGCAGATACGCAGTATTTT
d_gene: NA; j_gene: TRBJ1-2; abundance: NA; v_gene: TRBV9; CDR3aa: CASSVSGAGGGYTF; CDR3nt: TGTGCCAGCAGCGTATCTGGGGCCGGGGGTGGCTACACCTTC
d_gene: NA; j_gene: TRBJ1-5; abundance: NA; v_gene: TRBV19; CDR3aa: CASRAYMRQPQHF; CDR3nt: TGTGCCAGTCGAGCTTACATGCGTCAGCCCCAGCATTTT
d_gene: NA; j_gene: TRBJ2-7; abundance: NA; v_gene: TRBV7-9; CDR3aa: CASSLGPPGPYEQYF; CDR3nt: TGTGCCAGCAGCCTTGGTCCTCCGGGGCCCTACGAGCAGTACTTC
d_gene: NA; j_gene: TRBJ1-4; abundance: NA; v_gene: TRBV19; CDR3aa: CASTGGAQTNEKLFF; CDR3nt: TGTGCCAGTACCGGTGGGGCACAAACTAATGAAAAACTGTTTTTT
d_gene: TRBD2; j_gene: TRBJ2-3; abundance: once; v_gene: TRBV7-2; CDR3aa: CASSVIVASGGRGTQYF; CDR3nt: TGTGCCAGCAGCGTAATAGTCGCTAGCGGGGGGCGGGGTACGCAGTATTTT
d_gene: TRBD2; j_gene: TRBJ2-3; abundance: NA; v_gene: TRBV30; CDR3aa: CAWSYSGGADTQYF; CDR3nt: TGTGCCTGGAGTTATAGCGGGGGGGCAGATACGCAGTATTTT
d_gene: NA; j_gene: TRBJ1-6; abundance: NA; v_gene: TRBV27; CDR3aa: CASGQISPLHF; CDR3nt: TGTGCCAGCGGACAGATTTCACCCCTCCACTTT
d_gene: NA; j_gene: TRBJ2-7; abundance: NA; v_gene: TRBV15; CDR3aa: CATSGGVGPYEQYF; CDR3nt: TGTGCCACCAGCGGTGGGGTTGGCCCCTACGAGCAGTACTTC
d_gene: NA; j_gene: TRBJ1-3; abundance: NA; v_gene: TRBV19; CDR3aa: CASSEITGSLGNTIYF; CDR3nt: TGTGCCAGTAGTGAGATAACAGGCTCCCTTGGAAACACCATATATTTT
d_gene: NA; j_gene: TRBJ2-3; abundance: NA; v_gene: TRBV18; CDR3aa: CASSPGLDTDTQYF; CDR3nt: TGTGCCAGCTCACCGGGACTTGACACAGATACGCAGTATTTT
d_gene: NA; j_gene: TRBJ1-1; abundance: NA; v_gene: TRBV18; CDR3aa: CASSPLADLNTEAFF; CDR3nt: TGTGCCAGCTCACCACTGGCAGACCTGAACACTGAAGCTTTCTTT
d_gene: NA; j_gene: TRBJ2-5; abundance: NA; v_gene: TRBV18; CDR3aa: CASSPDSQETQYF; CDR3nt: TGTGCCAGCTCACCAGACAGTCAAGAGACCCAGTACTTC
d_gene: NA; j_gene: TRBJ1-4; abundance: NA; v_gene: TRBV28; CDR3aa: CASSLIANEKLFF; CDR3nt: TGTGCCAGCAGTTTGATTGCTAATGAAAAACTGTTTTTT
d_gene: NA; j_gene: TRBJ2-4; abundance: NA; v_gene: TRBV4-1; CDR3aa: CASSDPGLAKNIQYF; CDR3nt: TGCGCCAGCAGCGATCCCGGGTTAGCCAAAAACATTCAGTACTTC
d_gene: NA; j_gene: TRBJ1-2; abundance: NA; v_gene: TRBV12-5; CDR3aa: CASGLSLNSGKTERRSYGYTF; CDR3nt: TGTGCTAGTGGTTTGAGTCTGAACAGTGGGAAAACGGAGAGACGCTCCTATGGCTACACCTTC
d_gene: NA; j_gene: TRBJ2-5; abundance: NA; v_gene: TRBV28; CDR3aa: CASSFGETQYF; CDR3nt: TGTGCCAGCAGTTTCGGGGAGACCCAGTACTTC
d_gene: NA; j_gene: TRBJ2-3; abundance: NA; v_gene: TRBV7-3; CDR3aa: CASSLGSKGTDTQYF; CDR3nt: TGTGCCAGCAGCTTAGGGTCAAAAGGTACAGATACGCAGTATTTT
d_gene: TRBD1; j_gene: TRBJ2-6; abundance: NA; v_gene: TRBV19; CDR3aa: CASSTWAGQGFSGANVLTF; CDR3nt: TGTGCCAGTAGTACTTGGGCGGGACAGGGCTTTTCTGGGGCCAACGTCCTGACTTTC
d_gene: NA; j_gene: TRBJ2-7; abundance: NA; v_gene: TRBV10-3; CDR3aa: CAIRTGYEQYF; CDR3nt: TGTGCCATCAGGACCGGCTACGAGCAGTACTTC
d_gene: TRBD1; j_gene: TRBJ1-4; abundance: NA; v_gene: TRBV2; CDR3aa: CASSEVQGVEKLFF; CDR3nt: TGTGCCAGCAGTGAAGTTCAGGGGGTTGAAAAACTGTTTTTT
d_gene: NA; j_gene: TRBJ2-7; abundance: NA; v_gene: TRBV11-2; CDR3aa: CASSLERQYF; CDR3nt: TGTGCCAGCAGCTTAGAACGCCAGTACTTC
d_gene: TRBD1; j_gene: TRBJ1-4; abundance: NA; v_gene: TRBV5-4; CDR3aa: CASSLARGGTEGEKLFF; CDR3nt: TGTGCCAGCAGCTTGGCCCGGGGGGGGACAGAAGGGGAAAAACTGTTTTTT
d_gene: NA; j_gene: TRBJ2-5; abundance: NA; v_gene: TRBV5-1; CDR3aa: CASSLDRVGHETQYF; CDR3nt: TGCGCCAGCAGCTTGGACAGGGTAGGCCACGAGACCCAGTACTTC
d_gene: NA; j_gene: TRBJ1-1; abundance: once; v_gene: TRBV6-4; CDR3aa: CASSESGEDTEAFF; CDR3nt: TGTGCCAGCAGTGAATCGGGGGAGGACACTGAAGCTTTCTTT
d_gene: TRBD2; j_gene: TRBJ2-3; abundance: NA; v_gene: TRBV11-2; CDR3aa: CASSFGLAGTDTQYF; CDR3nt: TGTGCCAGCAGCTTTGGTCTAGCGGGGACAGATACGCAGTATTTT
d_gene: NA; j_gene: TRBJ2-7; abundance: NA; v_gene: TRBV15; CDR3aa: CATSRRQAWNEQYF; CDR3nt: TGTGCCACCAGCAGGAGACAGGCCTGGAACGAGCAGTACTTC
d_gene: NA; j_gene: TRBJ2-7; abundance: NA; v_gene: TRBV28; CDR3aa: CASSPDYSSSYEQYF; CDR3nt: TGTGCCAGCAGCCCCGACTACTCCAGCTCCTACGAGCAGTACTTC